This TCR beta chain was sequenced for a study of CD8 T cells in ankylosing spondylitis. Overall study findings and caveats: In synovial fluid and blood from reactive arthritis, some motif variants were previously reported. Typical of ankylosing spondylitis blood, it appeared, was a TCR beta motif of several highly homologous variants.

TCRdb fed the 5' RACE reads into MiXCR, producing one record per CDR3 protein. The sample consists of 800,000 to 900,000 distinct CDR3 sequences, over 9.5% of them appearing once. This clonotype was observed a few times. The antigen is unknown. The ends were cut back, 4 bases at V and 2 bases at J, with 14 bases in the middle. The CDR3 is 15 residues long. In germline, CDR1 is LNHDA, CDR2 SQIVND (reference sequence). What was sequenced was blood, either unsorted or a sorted T cell fraction (not recorded which). V is TRBV19 and J is TRBJ1-1; weak D call: TRBD1 (6 bases). This TCR derives from a male donor with ankylosing spondylitis. The chain's CDR3 is CASSREWGLNTEAFF. The CDR3, as DNA: TGTGCCAGTAGTAGGGAGTGGGGGCTCAACACTGAAGCTTTCTTT.